This TCR beta chain was recorded in a study of blood T cell repertoires in COVID-19. The overall study: Sites across the United States, Italy and Spain contributed samples from acute and convalescent COVID-19. The cDNA or gDNA used as material had been derived from T cells, B-cell-depleted T cells, or PBMCs.

In the authors' methods: It was from reference gene primer amplification that nucleated cell counts were estimated. Method: immunoSEQ multiplex PCR; TCRdb's copy keeps in-frame clones and lacks some. From that table come the V and J calls and clone size; the DNA was used to work out D and trimming. The sample includes over 200,000 clones, 88% of them seen just once. Trimming removed 0 bases from V and 1 base from J; junction bases left unmatched: 9. Germline CDR1 reads LGHDT; CDR2 reads YNNKEL (reference sequence). This CDR3 region has 20 residues. The receptor's source is a woman aged 40 to 50 who had recovered from COVID-19. The chain joins TRBV3-1 (or the pseudogene TRBV3-2) to TRBJ2-5, with TRBD2 identical over 15 bases. What was sequenced was peripheral blood. The CDR3 loop reads CASSQDYVWTSGRAQETQYF. In nucleotides, the CDR3 is TGTGCCAGCAGCCAAGATTACGTTTGGACTAGCGGGAGGGCCCAAGAGACCCAGTACTTC.